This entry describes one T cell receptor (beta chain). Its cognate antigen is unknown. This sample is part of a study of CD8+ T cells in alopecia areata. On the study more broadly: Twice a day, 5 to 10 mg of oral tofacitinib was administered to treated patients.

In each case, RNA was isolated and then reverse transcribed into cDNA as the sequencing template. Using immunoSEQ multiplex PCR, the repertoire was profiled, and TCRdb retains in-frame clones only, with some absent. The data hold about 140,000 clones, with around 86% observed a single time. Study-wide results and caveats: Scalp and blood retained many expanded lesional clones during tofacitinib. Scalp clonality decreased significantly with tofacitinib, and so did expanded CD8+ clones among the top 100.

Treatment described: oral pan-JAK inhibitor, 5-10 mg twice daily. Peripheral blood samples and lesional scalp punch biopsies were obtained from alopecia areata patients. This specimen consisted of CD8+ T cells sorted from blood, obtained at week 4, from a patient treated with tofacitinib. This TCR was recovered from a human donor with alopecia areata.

In DNA, the CDR3 is TGCGCCAGCAGCCGGACTAGCATGCCTGCAGATACGCAGTATTTT. Translated: CASSRTSMPADTQYF. The chain recombines TRBV4-1 with TRBJ2-3; 8 bases line up with TRBD2. Germline V gives CDR1 MGHRA, CDR2 YSYEKL. Germline trimming cut 4 bases from V and 4 bases from J; bases unmatched to any gene: 7. The CDR3 has 15 residues.